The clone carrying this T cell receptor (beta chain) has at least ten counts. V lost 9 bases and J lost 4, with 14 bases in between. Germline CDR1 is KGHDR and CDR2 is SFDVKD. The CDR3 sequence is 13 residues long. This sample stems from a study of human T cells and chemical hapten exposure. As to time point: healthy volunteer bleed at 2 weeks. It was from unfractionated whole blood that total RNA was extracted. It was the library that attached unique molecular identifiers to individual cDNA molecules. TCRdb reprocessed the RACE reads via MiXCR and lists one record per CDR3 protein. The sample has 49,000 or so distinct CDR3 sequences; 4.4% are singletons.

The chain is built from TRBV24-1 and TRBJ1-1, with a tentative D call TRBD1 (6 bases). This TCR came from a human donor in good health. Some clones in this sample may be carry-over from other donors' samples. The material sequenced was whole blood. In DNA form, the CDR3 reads TGTGCCACCCAGAACAGGGCGTCCACTGAAGCTTTCTTT. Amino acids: CATQNRASTEAFF.